This T cell receptor (beta chain) was captured in a study of CD8 T cells in ankylosing spondylitis. General study points: A number of the motif variants had already been described in reactive arthritis synovial fluid and blood. As reported, disease-linked clones showed significant enrichment in matched ankylosing spondylitis synovial fluid. For ankylosing spondylitis blood, a TCR beta motif of 7 or 8 highly homologous variants appeared characteristic.

With molecular barcodes, quantitative 5'-RACE was used to make the TCR beta libraries. A single record per CDR3 protein comes from TCRdb applying MiXCR to the 5' RACE reads. Of 250,000 to 400,000 distinct CDR3 sequences in the sample, roughly 12% were seen once. With 5 bases clipped from V and 5 bases from J, the junction kept 6 bases outside the gene matches. The CDR3 length is 15 residues. In this sample, this clonotype turned up many times. Its antigen is not identified. This rearrangement joins TRBV12-3 or TRBV12-4 to TRBJ2-1, with 10 nucleotides matching TRBD2. This clonotype was sampled from a female donor with ankylosing spondylitis or in good health (not recorded which). The sample taken for sequencing was blood, either unsorted or a sorted T cell fraction (not recorded which). CDR3 region: CASSLSGGPNNEQFF. The CDR3 coding sequence is TGTGCCAGCAGTCTTAGCGGGGGGCCTAACAATGAGCAGTTCTTC.